In this sample, the clone carrying this T cell receptor beta chain turned up a few times. This entry belongs to a study of T cells after yellow fever vaccination. Study conclusions and caveats: Post-booster repertoires contained most primary-vaccination clones again (almost 97% CD4, about 88% CD8). It was a weaker secondary response, yet one that peaked faster, at day 5 versus 15.

Germline lookup yields CDR1 SNHLY and CDR2 FYNNEI. With 8 bases clipped from V and 4 bases from J, the junction kept 11 bases outside the gene matches. The CDR3 runs to 16 residues. 5'RACE template switching produced TCR cDNA carrying a universal primer site and UMIs. TCRdb passed the 5' RACE reads through MiXCR, listing each CDR3 protein once. The data show about 26,000 distinct CDR3 sequences, roughly 4.5% seen once. The receptor comes from a man between 18 and 29 years old who received the YFV17D yellow fever vaccine. Material: PBMCs, either bulk or a sorted T-cell subset (CD4+, CD8+, memory, or dextramer-sorted; not recorded which), obtained on the day of the yellow fever booster vaccination. The chain employs TRBV2 and TRBJ2-1; 10 positions agree with TRBD2. This CDR3 reads CASLLAGPTMYNEQFF. For the CDR3, the DNA is TGTGCCAGCCTACTAGCGGGGCCAACTATGTACAATGAGCAGTTCTTC.